Given below is one T cell receptor beta chain in context. Its antigen remains unidentified. A much bigger clone sits one base away, suggesting this may be a read error. This sample is part of a study of CD8+CD57+ T cells in acquired aplastic anemia. At the level of the study: Researchers reported that healthy donors averaged about 11 million reads for CD4+ cells. Study-level findings and limits: Controls and patients did not differ significantly in CD8+ Simpson's diversity. Twenty-nine was the count of CD8+ CDR3 sequences that patients shared with controls.

Germline lookup yields CDR1 PRHDT and CDR2 FYEKMQ (reference sequence). There are 16 residues in the CDR3. V lost 4 bases to trimming and J lost 7 bases; unmatched junction nucleotides: 12. For CDR3 and TCR beta VDJ profiling, genomic DNA was the template used. TCRdb re-called the reads with MiXCR, one entry per CDR3 protein. The table records about 190,000 distinct CDR3 sequences, 54% of them present only once. The sequence came from a human donor in good health, serving as a control. Sequencing was done on a sample of sorted CD4+, CD8+, or CD8+CD57+ T cells (not recorded which) from PBMCs. The chain uses TRBV13 and TRBJ1-2; 10 positions match TRBD1. In DNA form, the CDR3 reads TGTGCCAGCAGCTCACGGGACAGGGGCTTGGACTGTGGCTACACCTTC. Translating gives CASSSRDRGLDCGYTF.